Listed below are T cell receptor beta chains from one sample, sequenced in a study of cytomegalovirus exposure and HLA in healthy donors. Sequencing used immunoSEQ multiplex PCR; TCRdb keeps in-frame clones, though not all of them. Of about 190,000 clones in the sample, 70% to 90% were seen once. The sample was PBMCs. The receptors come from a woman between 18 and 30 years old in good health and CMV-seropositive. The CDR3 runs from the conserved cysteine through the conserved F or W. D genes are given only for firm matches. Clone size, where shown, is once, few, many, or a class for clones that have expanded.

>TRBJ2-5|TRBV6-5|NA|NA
CASRLRGVQETQYF
TGTGCCAGCAGGCTTCGGGGTGTCCAAGAGACCCAGTACTTC
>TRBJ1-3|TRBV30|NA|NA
CASYFDSGNTIYF
TGTGCCTCGTACTTCGACTCTGGAAACACCATATATTTT
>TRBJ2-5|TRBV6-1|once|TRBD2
CASSEALPGAGGKTVKETQYF
TGTGCCAGCAGTGAAGCGCTTCCCGGGGCGGGGGGAAAAACTGTGAAAGAGACCCAGTACTTC
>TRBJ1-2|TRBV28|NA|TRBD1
CASSAGQSNYGYTF
TGTGCCAGCAGTGCGGGACAGTCTAACTATGGCTACACCTTC
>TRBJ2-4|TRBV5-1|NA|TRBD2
CASSLGSGGHFLAKNSQYF
TGCGCCAGCAGCTTGGGGAGCGGGGGTCACTTTCTAGCCAAAAACAGTCAGTACTTC
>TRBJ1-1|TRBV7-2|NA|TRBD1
CASSFRGADRAFF
TGTGCCAGCAGCTTCAGGGGGGCGGATCGAGCTTTCTTT
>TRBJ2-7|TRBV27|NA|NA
CASSFSPRNEQYF
TGTGCCAGCAGTTTTAGCCCAAGGAACGAGCAGTACTTC
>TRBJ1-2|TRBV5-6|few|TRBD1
CASSVGQGMGYGYTF
TGTGCCAGCAGCGTAGGACAGGGTATGGGCTATGGCTACACCTTC
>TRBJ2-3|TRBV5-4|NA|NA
CASSSGVRTDTQYF
TGTGCCAGCAGCTCAGGGGTTCGCACAGATACGCAGTATTTT
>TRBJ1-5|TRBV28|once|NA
CASRSEDQPQHF
TGTGCCAGCAGATCCGAGGATCAGCCCCAGCATTTT